This T cell receptor beta chain originates from a study of stem cell transplantation in POMP-related autoinflammatory disease (dated by TCRdb to the early 2020s). In terms of the full investigation: The study hypothesized that defective thymoproteasomes impair MHC class I-dependent CD8+ T-cell differentiation and positive selection, skewing the TRB repertoire. To find out how POMP deficiency affects T-cell receptor beta repertoire diversity and CDR3 characteristics, high-throughput TRB sequencing was used. Before transplant, CD4+ naive T-cell skewing, low CD8+ T-cell proportions, and reduced T-cell cytokine secretion were observed in patients. Paper-wide results and their limitations: The number of unique TRB V-J gene pairings was restricted in PRAID patients. A trend toward lower TRB diversity and higher clonality was observed in PRAID patients across all analyzed T-cell subsets. The trend toward lower diversity and increased clonality in PRAID patients was statistically significant only for regulatory T cells.

The library was generated by the immunoSEQ multiplex PCR assay. Under the source paper's analysis protocol: Repertoire diversity was quantified with Shannon entropy, accounting for clonal size distribution. The Gini-Simpson index (Simpson_1-D) served as the measure of how unequally clonotypes were distributed. TCRdb took this table from immuneACCESS and kept in-frame rearrangements with V and J called. Such tables lack part of the clones; where checked against another copy, unresolved V genes explain under half of the gap, and the rest is unexplained. D and trimming were read from the DNA, whereas the V and J calls and clone size are those reported in that table. Here the sample has thousands of clones; roughly nine tenths occur a single time. The ten largest clones add up to about 2.7% of the sample. As for this clone: Its binding antigen is unknown. No quality values exist for individual bases; no much larger clone is one base distant.

The time point label on this specimen signifies: before hematopoietic stem cell transplant. PRAID was a condition in which autoinflammation came alongside prominent immunodeficiency. T-cell subsets (conventional T cells, CD8+ T cells, regulatory T cells, T follicular helper cells) were sorted before TRB sequencing. CDR1 and CDR2, per the germline V gene (reference sequence), are PRHDT and FYEKMQ. From the cysteine up to the phenylalanine, the CDR3 has a length of 14 residues. Only CDR3 DNA is held: 42 bases, read in frame from base 1. V sheds 4 bases and J sheds 6 bases, leaving 12 bases between their ends.

This clonotype was sampled from a human donor with POMP-related autoinflammation and immune dysregulation (PRAID). The sequence is built from TRBV13 and TRBJ2-2; TRBD2 is possibly the D segment (6 matching bases). Specimen: CD8+ T cells from PBMCs, collected before stem cell transplantation. The CDR3 here reads CASSSRGSPGELFF. The base sequence is TGTGCCAGCAGCTCTCGGGGGAGCCCCGGGGAGCTGTTTTTT.